The entry that follows covers one T cell receptor (beta chain) sequence. Its antigen remains unidentified. The method was immunoSEQ multiplex PCR; TCRdb's version includes in-frame clones alone and lacks a portion of them. The sample contains about 16,000 clones, 85% to 95% of which appear only once. This sample is part of a study of graft-versus-host responses after intestinal transplantation. Study-wide findings and caveats: GvH clones surfaced in recipient marrow, some emerging earlier in ileum or blood.

The CDR3 is made up of 14 amino acids. V was cut by 0 bases and J by 2 bases, with 7 bases left in between. Per the germline V gene, CDR1 is SEHNR and CDR2 is FQNEAQ (reference sequence). The starting material was PBMCs, obtained 23 days after intestinal transplant. The chain employs TRBV7-9 and TRBJ1-1, with unresolved D. The receptor was isolated from a human patient who received an intestinal transplant, so some T cells may come from the graft donor. The CDR3 DNA sequence: TGTGCCAGCAGCTTAGCGTACGGCAACACTGAAGCTTTCTTT. Amino acids: CASSLAYGNTEAFF.